The 11 T cell receptor beta chains below were found in one sample sequenced in a study of blood T cell repertoires in COVID-19. Profiling relied on immunoSEQ multiplex PCR, and the TCRdb table lists in-frame clones only, not all of them. Of a few hundred thousand clones in the sample, roughly 88% are singletons; the top ten hold less than 3.5%. The sequencing input was peripheral blood. The receptors derive from a woman aged 30 to 39 with COVID-19, enrolled during active disease.

The chain uses TRBV18 and TRBJ2-7, with 7 bases matching TRBD1. V shed 5 bases, J shed 2 bases, and the junction held 9 bases outside the gene matches. The germline CDR1 and CDR2 sequences are KGHSH and LQKENI. The length of the CDR3 is 15 residues. CDR3 sequence (DNA): TGTGCCAGCTCAGAGTACCGGGACAGCACCTACGAGCAGTACTTC. This gives the protein CASSEYRDSTYEQYF.

This rearrangement joins TRBV6-1 to TRBJ1-1; D is undetermined. This CDR3 region has 15 residues. Germline-derived CDR1 and CDR2 are MNHNS and SASEGT. With 3 bases removed from V and 0 bases from J, the gap between germline ends came to 11 bases. Here the CDR3 DNA reads TGTGCCAGCAGTGATTCGGGTGCCATGAACACTGAAGCTTTCTTT. It yields the protein CASSDSGAMNTEAFF.

The table lists this clone with a count of one. The J gene is TRBJ2-1, the V gene TRBV19; weak D call: TRBD2 (6 bases). Deletions cut 4 bases from V and 1 base from J, with 8 bases between. CDR3 length equals 14 residues. Germline values: CDR1 LNHDA, CDR2 SQIVND (reference sequence). CDR3: CASSSGISYNEQFF. As DNA, the CDR3 is TGTGCCAGTAGTAGCGGGATATCCTACAATGAGCAGTTCTTC.

CDR3 bases: TGTGCCAGCAGTCAGGATCTACTAGGTGGTTATGAGCAGTTCTTC. Protein product: CASSQDLLGGYEQFF. The chain combines TRBV6-2 or TRBV6-3 with TRBJ2-1, with a possible D match to TRBD2 (5 bases). Germline V CDR1 and CDR2: MNHEY, SVGEGT. The CDR3 has 15 residues. V lost 5 bases and J 8 bases, leaving 19 bases between the germline ends.

This chain connects TRBV7-9 to TRBJ1-3, with D unresolved. V lost 5 bases and J 0 bases, leaving 14 bases between the germline ends. The length of the CDR3 is 16 residues. CDR1 SEHNR and CDR2 FQNEAQ come from the germline V gene (reference sequence). In DNA form, the CDR3 reads TGTGCCAGCAGCCCCCGGGAGCGAGGCTCTGGAAACACCATATATTTT. This translates into CASSPRERGSGNTIYF.

The chain couples TRBV9 to TRBJ2-1; tentative D call: TRBD2 (6 bases). The V and J ends lost 2 bases and 8 bases respectively, with 17 bases between them. The CDR3 has 15 amino acids. CDR1 is SGDLS and CDR2 is YYNGEE in the germline V gene. This chain's CDR3 is CASSVAGFGSDEQFF. DNA for the CDR3: TGTGCCAGCAGCGTCGCAGGGTTCGGGAGTGATGAGCAGTTCTTC. Supplemented by reference TRBV9 and TRBJ2-1, the full variable domain reads DSGVTQTPKHLITATGQRVTLRCSPRSGDLSVYWYQQSLDQGLQFLIQYYNGEERAKGNILERFSAQQFPDLHSELNLSSLELGDSALYFCASSVAGFGSDEQFFGPGTRLTVL.

The chain is built from TRBV7-6 and TRBJ2-5, with TRBD2 identical over 12 bases. With 1 base clipped from V and 5 bases from J, the junction kept 14 bases outside the gene matches. The CDR3 length is 19 residues. Germline values: CDR1 SGHVS, CDR2 FNYEAQ. DNA for the CDR3: TGTGCCAGCAGCTTAGTTGGTCCCTCGACTAGCGGGAGTCGGGAGACCCAGTACTTC. Protein sequence: CASSLVGPSTSGSRETQYF. The complete variable domain, with remaining parts taken from reference TRBV7-6 and TRBJ2-5, reads GAGVSQSPRYKVTKRGQDVALRCDPISGHVSLYWYRQALGQGPEFLTYFNYEAQQDKSGLPNDRFSAERPEGSISTLTIQRTEQRDSAMYRCASSLVGPSTSGSRETQYFGPGTRLLVL.

This chain joins TRBV23-1 and TRBJ2-2; TRBD1 agrees at 7 bases. TRBV23-1 is an ORF; its function is uncertain. Trimming at V came to 3 bases and at J to 6 bases, leaving 19 bases not matched to a gene. The CDR3 is 19 residues long. Here the CDR3 reads CASSQGSRDRADLAGELFF. The CDR3 DNA reads as TGCGCCAGCAGTCAGGGGTCACGCGACAGGGCAGATCTCGCCGGGGAGCTGTTTTTT.

The chain joins TRBV19 to TRBJ1-4; D is uncertain. The CDR3 spans 15 residues. Trimming removed 2 bases at V and 5 bases at J, with 12 bases between. Germline V CDR1 and CDR2: LNHDA, SQIVND (reference sequence). The CDR3 region is CASSIIGTGNEKLFF. The DNA for the CDR3 is TGTGCCAGTAGTATAATCGGAACGGGAAATGAAAAACTGTTTTTT.

The V call is TRBV18, the J call TRBJ2-2, with D perhaps matching TRBD1 (6 bases). Trimming removed 2 bases at V and 2 bases at J, with 15 bases between. Germline CDR1 is KGHSH and CDR2 is LQKENI. CDR3 length equals 17 residues. The CDR3 is CASSPTHPGQNTGELFF. The CDR3 bases are TGTGCCAGCTCACCAACCCACCCGGGACAAAACACCGGGGAGCTGTTTTTT. Full variable domain (remainder filled in from reference TRBV18 and TRBJ2-2): NAGVMQNPRHLVRRRGQEARLRCSPMKGHSHVYWYRQLPEEGLKFMVYLQKENIIDESGMPKERFSAEFPKEGPSILRIQQVVRGDSAAYFCASSPTHPGQNTGELFFGEGSRLTVL.

V gene TRBV24-1 combines with J gene TRBJ2-1; 9 nucleotides match TRBD2. V was clipped by 1 base and J by 4 bases; unmatched bases: 4. The CDR3 length is 16 residues. CDR1 and CDR2 from the germline V gene are KGHDR and SFDVKD. CDR3 nucleotide sequence: TGTGCCACCAGTGATTTTAGGACTAGCGATTACAATGAGCAGTTCTTC. Encoded protein: CATSDFRTSDYNEQFF.